The 31 T cell receptor beta chains below all came from one sample that was sequenced in a study of T-cell reconstitution after alpha-beta-depleted transplantation in children. Unique molecular identifiers tagged the TCRbeta library. TCRdb reprocessed the PCR reads with MiXCR, giving one entry per CDR3 protein. Among 250,000 to 300,000 distinct CDR3 sequences, roughly 12% were seen once, and the ten largest hold 20% to 25%. The sample here was peripheral blood, taken 180 days after TCRalphabeta/CD19-depleted stem cell transplant. These receptors originate from a male patient aged 2-15 years who had a stem cell transplant for chronic granulomatous disease, so the T cells may come from the graft donor.

The sample holds a few counts of this clonotype. The CDR3 is CASSLAYVNQPQHF. In nucleotides, the CDR3 is TGTGCCAGCAGCTTAGCGTATGTCAATCAGCCCCAGCATTTT. The rearrangement uses TRBV7-8 and TRBJ1-5; D unclear. The V end was cut by 0 bases, the J end by 3 bases, with 6 bases between. The CDR3 has 14 residues. Germline CDR1 SGHVS, CDR2 FQNEAQ. Full variable domain (rest looked up from reference TRBV7-8 and TRBJ1-5): GAGVSQSPRYKVAKRGQDVALRCDPISGHVSLFWYQQALGQGPEFLTYFQNEAQLDKSGLPSDRFFAERPEGSVSTLKIQRTQQEDSAVYLCASSLAYVNQPQHFGDGTRLSIL.

This clonotype has ten or more counts. This chain joins TRBV5-4 and TRBJ2-6, with no clear D. The CDR3 spans 16 residues. Germline CDR1 SGHNT, CDR2 YYREEE (reference sequence). V was cut by 2 bases and J by 4 bases, with 13 bases left in between. The CDR3 sequence: CASSFDLGLGANVLTF. The CDR3 DNA reads TGTGCCAGCAGCTTCGATCTAGGGTTGGGGGCCAACGTCCTGACTTTC.

Many counts were recorded for this clonotype. V and J are TRBV20-1 and TRBJ2-6; D remains unclear. This CDR3 is built from 17 residues. V lost 0 bases and J 0 bases, leaving 12 bases between the germline ends. Germline loops: CDR1 DFQATT, CDR2 SNEGSKA (reference sequence). DNA of the CDR3: TGCAGTGCTAGAGATCAGTCCAGCAGCTCTGGGGCCAACGTCCTGACTTTC. Protein: CSARDQSSSSGANVLTF.

This clonotype has a count of ten or more. This chain connects TRBV7-2 to TRBJ2-7; TRBD2 might be the D (6 bases). V dropped 5 bases and J dropped 5 bases, with 19 bases sitting between them. There are 15 residues in the CDR3. Germline-derived CDR1 and CDR2 are SGHTA and FQGNSA. CDR3 in DNA: TGTGCCAGCAGCCCGAGGGGAGGTCTTTCCCACGAGCAGTACTTC. Translated: CASSPRGGLSHEQYF.

In its sample, this clonotype was seen many times. The J gene is TRBJ2-2, the V gene TRBV10-3; 7 bases agree with TRBD1. The ends lost 11 bases at V and 2 bases at J; junction bases unmatched: 20. This CDR3 comprises 18 residues. CDR1 is ENHRY, CDR2 SYGVKD, per germline. The CDR3 reads CAGETGLLRYANTGELFF. The DNA of the CDR3 is TGTGCCGGGGAGACAGGGTTGTTACGGTATGCAAACACCGGGGAGCTGTTTTTT.

This clonotype was seen repeatedly, ten times or more. For the CDR3, the DNA is TGTGCCAGCAGTTTACGTTTGCGGCTAGCGGGTCCGGCCCAAGAGACCCAGTACTTC. As protein: CASSLRLRLAGPAQETQYF. J is TRBJ2-5 and V is TRBV27; TRBD2 aligns across 8 bases. This CDR3 is built from 19 residues. Trimming removed 2 bases from V and 1 base from J; junction bases left unmatched: 15. Germline CDR1 and CDR2: MNHEY and SMNVEV (reference sequence).

Many counts were recorded for this clonotype. The chain carries TRBV27 and TRBJ1-1; TRBD1 agrees at 12 bases. CDR3 length: 14 residues. V shed 5 bases and J 6 bases; nucleotides not matched to a gene: 4. CDR1 is MNHEY and CDR2 is SMNVEV in the germline V gene (reference sequence). In DNA, the CDR3 is TGTGCCAGCAGTCGGGGACAGGGGGCTTCTGAAGCTTTCTTT. Protein: CASSRGQGASEAFF.

This clonotype showed up many times. This chain joins TRBV12-3 or TRBV12-4 and TRBJ2-7, with D possibly matching TRBD2 (7 bases). The CDR3 length is 13 residues. Trimming removed 6 bases from V and 6 bases from J, with 15 bases in between. The CDR3 bases are TGTGCCAGCAGCCTCAGGGGCGGGGGCGAGCAGTACTTC. It is translated as CASSLRGGGEQYF.

The V gene is TRBV18, the J gene TRBJ2-2; D remains unclear. The ends were cut back, 3 bases at V and 7 bases at J, with 9 bases in the middle. The V gene's germline CDR1 is KGHSH and CDR2 LQKENI. This CDR3 comprises 13 residues. DNA for the CDR3: TGTGCCAGCTCACCTAGGGTGATCGGGGAGCTGTTTTTT. This gives the protein CASSPRVIGELFF.

The V and J genes are TRBV12-3 or TRBV12-4 and TRBJ2-1; 11 nucleotides line up with TRBD2. Trimming cost V 1 base and J 6 bases; bases outside gene matches: 5. This CDR3 is 16 amino acids long. The chain's CDR3 is CASSLVGLAGGNEQFF. The CDR3, as DNA: TGTGCCAGCAGTTTAGTAGGGCTAGCGGGGGGCAATGAGCAGTTCTTC.

This clonotype was seen repeatedly, ten times or more. The rearrangement joins TRBV20-1 to TRBJ2-3, with 8 positions matching TRBD2. J gave up 8 bases and V 1 base, and 14 bases lay outside the gene matches. The CDR3 loop spans 16 amino acids. Germline values: CDR1 DFQATT, CDR2 SNEGSKA (reference sequence). DNA of the CDR3: TGCAGTGCTAGAGGACCCGGGCTAGCGGGCTGGGGTACGCAGTATTTT. Its translation: CSARGPGLAGWGTQYF.

In the case of this clonotype: A much bigger clone sits one base away, suggesting this may be a read error. This chain joins TRBV18 and TRBJ2-5; D gene uncertain. In germline, CDR1 is KGHSH, CDR2 LQKENI. The CDR3 sequence is 13 residues long. For the CDR3, the DNA is TGTGCCAGCTCACCCCAGGCTCAAGAGAGCCAGTACTTC. Encoded protein: CASSPQAQESQYF.

In this sample, this clonotype turned up many times. The genes are TRBV7-2 and TRBJ2-2, with 12 bases that match TRBD2. This CDR3 is 16 amino acids long. The V gene's germline CDR1 is SGHTA and CDR2 FQGNSA. The V and J ends lost 3 bases and 4 bases, in that order; junction bases with no gene match: 3. The CDR3 nucleotides read TGTGCCAGCAGCTTGCTAGCGGGGGGGCTCACCGGGGAGCTGTTTTTT. As protein: CASSLLAGGLTGELFF.

In the case of this clonotype: This may be a read error: a much more frequent sequence differs by one nucleotide. Because it lacks the conserved phenylalanine or tryptophan at the end, this CDR3 is likely a read error. V and J are TRBV27 and TRBJ2-1; D is unclear. V gave up 2 bases and J gave up 4 bases, with 12 bases separating them. The CDR3 is 15 amino acids. Germline assignment: CDR1 MNHEY and CDR2 SMNVEV (reference sequence). The CDR3, as DNA: TGTGCCAGCAGTTTACTTCCCCTGAGGTACAATGAGCAGTTCTTA. Amino acid sequence: CASSLLPLRYNEQFL.

The chain has TRBV7-2 and TRBJ2-3; 7 nucleotides agree with TRBD1. V was pared by 3 bases and J by 4 bases, with 10 bases of the junction left unmatched. The CDR3 has 16 residues. Germline V lookup: CDR1 SGHTA, CDR2 FQGNSA. CDR3 residues: CASSFNRGSRADTQYF. In nucleotides, the CDR3 is TGTGCCAGCAGCTTTAACAGGGGAAGCAGAGCAGATACGCAGTATTTT.

This clonotype was seen a few times. The rearrangement joins TRBV19 to TRBJ1-2; TRBD1 is a possible D gene (5 bases). Trimming took 5 bases from V and 7 from J, leaving 11 bases between them. This CDR3 comprises 12 residues. Looked up from germline, CDR1 is LNHDA and CDR2 is SQIVND (reference sequence). The CDR3 protein is CASSLKQVGYTF. The CDR3 DNA is TGTGCCAGTAGTTTGAAACAGGTTGGCTACACCTTC.

Regarding this clonotype: This may stem from a read error, because a much larger clone lies one nucleotide away. The chain uses TRBV7-8 and TRBJ2-1; 7 positions match TRBD2. This CDR3 is 16 amino acids long. With 4 bases clipped from V and 8 bases from J, the junction kept 14 bases outside the gene matches. In germline, CDR1 is SGHVS, CDR2 FQNEAQ. The DNA of the CDR3 is TGTGCCAGCAGCTATTCCTTGACTAGCTTCCAATATGAGCAGTTCTTC. It yields the protein CASSYSLTSFQYEQFF.

The genes are TRBV13 and TRBJ2-1; weak D call: TRBD2 (5 bases). CDR3 size: 14 residues. The germline gives CDR1 PRHDT, CDR2 FYEKMQ (reference sequence). V lost 2 bases to trimming and J lost 6 bases, with 11 bases between them. CDR3 amino acids: CASSLYGKANEQFF. Written as DNA, the CDR3 is TGTGCCAGCAGCTTATACGGGAAAGCCAATGAGCAGTTCTTC.

This clonotype was observed many times. The chain recombines TRBV7-9 with TRBJ2-5; D may be TRBD1 (5 bases). V was trimmed by 7 bases and J by 5 bases, leaving 20 bases between them. This CDR3 is 15 amino acids long. Germline CDR1 SEHNR, CDR2 FQNEAQ (reference sequence). The CDR3 nucleotides are TGTGCCAGCAACTCGTACGATGCAGGGCTGGAGACCCAGTACTTC. This encodes CASNSYDAGLETQYF.

This clonotype came up many times. The rearrangement uses TRBV6-5 and TRBJ1-2, with D maybe TRBD1 (6 bases). Germline assignment: CDR1 MNHEY and CDR2 SVGAGI. V lost 6 bases and J lost 4, with 12 bases in between. The CDR3 spans 13 residues. CDR3 in DNA: TGTGCCAGCAGCCGGGACATCGCCTATGGCTACACCTTC. Protein: CASSRDIAYGYTF.

Ten or more counts support this clonotype. One junction end does not reproduce the germline sequence, and a read error may be involved. This rearrangement joins TRBV5-1 to TRBJ2-3; D gene ambiguous. Germline values: CDR1 SGHRS, CDR2 YFSETQ. CDR3 length: 14 amino acids. CDR3 protein: CASSLGGSTDTQYF. The CDR3 DNA reads TGTGCCAGCAGTTTGGGTGGCAGTACAGATACGCAGTATTTT.

For this clonotype: A read error may be the cause here, since a much bigger clone is one base away. The gene calls are TRBV7-2 and TRBJ1-2; D unclear. The CDR3 totals 13 residues. Germline V gene sequence: CDR1 SGHTA, CDR2 FQGNSA. The DNA of the CDR3 is TGTGCCAGCAGCCAGTTCACGAACTATGGCGACACCTTC. Translating it yields CASSQFTNYGDTF.

This clonotype was observed many times. The chain carries TRBV7-2 and TRBJ2-2; D is undetermined. The CDR3 extends over 14 amino acids. Trimming left V 3 bases short and J 0 bases short, with 5 bases between. Germline CDR1 reads SGHTA; CDR2 reads FQGNSA. CDR3 sequence: CASSFGTNTGELFF. CDR3 sequence (DNA): TGTGCCAGCAGCTTTGGTACGAACACCGGGGAGCTGTTTTTT.

This clonotype was recorded at least ten times. V is TRBV20-1 and J is TRBJ2-7; D is possibly TRBD1 (5 bases). Between the trimmed V and J ends, which lost 3 bases and 0 bases, there was a span of 12 bases. The CDR3 extends over 14 amino acids. Germline values: CDR1 DFQATT, CDR2 SNEGSKA (reference sequence). Here the CDR3 DNA reads TGCAGTGCTAGTGCGCCAAGGGGCTCCTACGAGCAGTACTTC. Protein product: CSASAPRGSYEQYF.

This clonotype showed up many times. This chain's CDR3 is CASSVQSAYGYTF. The DNA of the CDR3 is TGTGCCAGCAGCGTACAGTCGGCCTATGGCTACACCTTC. This chain links TRBV7-2 with TRBJ1-2; D ambiguous. Trimming shortened V by 5 bases and J by 4 bases, and 11 bases separated the two germline ends. Per germline, CDR1 SGHTA and CDR2 FQGNSA. CDR3 size: 13 residues.

Ten or more counts support this clonotype. The chain uses TRBV7-3 and TRBJ2-1; 7 bases line up with TRBD2. The V segment lost 5 bases and the J segment 4 bases; nucleotides outside the gene matches: 5. CDR1 is SGHTA, CDR2 FQGTGA, per germline. This CDR3 region has 14 residues. CDR3 DNA: TGTGCCAGCAGCCATGGGAGGGGATACAATGAGCAGTTCTTC. As protein: CASSHGRGYNEQFF.

This clonotype was found many times. The chain uses TRBV12-3 or TRBV12-4 and TRBJ2-3, with D perhaps being TRBD1 or TRBD2 (6 bases each). The CDR3 is made up of 13 amino acids. Deletions cut 6 bases from V and 5 bases from J, with 12 bases between. CDR3 region: CASSRGLGDTQYF. CDR3 in DNA: TGTGCCAGCAGCCGGGGGCTGGGAGATACGCAGTATTTT.

This clonotype came up many times. The chain is built from TRBV28 and TRBJ2-3; perhaps TRBD2 as D (6 bases). The germline V gene has CDR1 MDHEN and CDR2 SYDVKM. The CDR3 runs to 14 residues. Trimming stripped 8 bases from V and 5 bases from J, with 17 bases between. DNA for the CDR3: TGTGCCAGCCAACCACCGGGAGTGATAGATACGCAGTATTTT. It specifies CASQPPGVIDTQYF.

The chain joins TRBV12-3 or TRBV12-4 to TRBJ2-3; D remains unclear. The CDR3 covers 11 residues. Trimming shortened V by 8 bases and J by 4 bases, and 7 bases separated the two germline ends. DNA of the CDR3: TGTGCCAGCGGGTATCCAGATACGCAGTATTTT. Translation: CASGYPDTQYF.

The chain carries TRBV6-5 and TRBJ1-1; D gene unclear. The CDR3 loop spans 14 amino acids. The germline V gene encodes CDR1 MNHEY and CDR2 SVGAGI. With 4 bases removed from V and 7 bases from J, the gap between germline ends came to 16 bases. CDR3: CASSFGSLGFEAFF. CDR3 nucleotide sequence: TGTGCCAGCAGTTTTGGCTCACTGGGGTTTGAAGCTTTCTTT.

This clonotype was seen many times. The chain combines TRBV28 with TRBJ2-3, with TRBD1 matching 8 bases. Looked up from germline, CDR1 is MDHEN and CDR2 is SYDVKM. The CDR3 extends over 15 amino acids. The V and J ends lost 5 bases and 2 bases, in that order; junction bases with no gene match: 6. The CDR3 spells CASSHDRGVTDTQYF. CDR3 sequence (DNA): TGTGCCAGCAGTCACGACAGGGGAGTCACAGATACGCAGTATTTT. The entire variable domain, with the rest obtained from reference TRBV28 and TRBJ2-3, is as follows: DVKVTQSSRYLVKRTGEKVFLECVQDMDHENMFWYRQDPGLGLRLIYFSYDVKMKEKGDIPEGYSVSREKKERFSLILESASTNQTSMYLCASSHDRGVTDTQYFGPGTRLTVL.